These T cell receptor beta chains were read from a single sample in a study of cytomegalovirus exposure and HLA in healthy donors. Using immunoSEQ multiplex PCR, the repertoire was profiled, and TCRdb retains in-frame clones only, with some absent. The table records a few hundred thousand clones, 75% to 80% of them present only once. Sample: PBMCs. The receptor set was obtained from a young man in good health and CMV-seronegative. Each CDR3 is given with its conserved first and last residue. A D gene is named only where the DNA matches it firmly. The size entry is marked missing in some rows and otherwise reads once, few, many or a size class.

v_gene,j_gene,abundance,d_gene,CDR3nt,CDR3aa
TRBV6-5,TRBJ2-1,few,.,TGTGCCAGCAGTAAACTAGGCGGCGATGAGCAGTTCTTC,CASSKLGGDEQFF
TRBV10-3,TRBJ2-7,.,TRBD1,TGTGCCATCAGTGAATTAGAGTCAGGGGGATCGGGCGAGCAGTACTTC,CAISELESGGSGEQYF
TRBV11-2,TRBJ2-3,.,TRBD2,TGTGCCAGCAGCTTATCCCTTACTAGCGGAGAGGCCACAGATACGCAGTATTTT,CASSLSLTSGEATDTQYF
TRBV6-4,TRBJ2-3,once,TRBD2,TGTGCCAGCAGTGACCGCCGGGGGGGTGGCACAGATACGCAGTATTTT,CASSDRRGGGTDTQYF
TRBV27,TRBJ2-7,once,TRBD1,TGTGCCAGCAACCCTCAGGGACAGGGTACCCACGAGCAGTACTTC,CASNPQGQGTHEQYF
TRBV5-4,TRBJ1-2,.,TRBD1,TGTGCCAGCAGCGCGGGACAGGAACCCTATGGCTACACCTTC,CASSAGQEPYGYTF
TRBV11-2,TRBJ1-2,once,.,TGTGCCAGCAGCCAAGGGGGTTATGGCTACACCTTC,CASSQGGYGYTF
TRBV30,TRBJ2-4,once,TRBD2,TGTGCCTGGAGTGTACCGGGGGGTTCGAACATTCAGTACTTC,CAWSVPGGSNIQYF
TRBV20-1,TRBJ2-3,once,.,TGCAGTGCTATGTCGGCAGATACGCAGTATTTT,CSAMSADTQYF
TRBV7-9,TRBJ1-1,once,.,TGTGCCAGCAGCTCCACAGGGATTAGGAACACTGAAGCTTTCTTT,CASSSTGIRNTEAFF
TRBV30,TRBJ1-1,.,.,TGTGCTTGGAGTCTCGGGAGCGCGAACACTGAAGCTTTCTTT,CAWSLGSANTEAFF
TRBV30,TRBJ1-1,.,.,TGTGCCTGGAGGGGTGGGGGGATGAACACTGAAGCTTTCTTT,CAWRGGGMNTEAFF
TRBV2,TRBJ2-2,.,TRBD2,TGTGCCAGCAGTGGGACTAGCAAGCCCGGGGAGCTGTTTTTT,CASSGTSKPGELFF
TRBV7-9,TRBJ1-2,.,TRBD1,TGTGCCAGCAGCTCCCCGGCAGGGGGGTATGGCTACACCTTC,CASSSPAGGYGYTF
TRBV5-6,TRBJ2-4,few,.,TGTGCCAGCAGCTTGCCAGGGACCAAAAACATTCAGTACTTC,CASSLPGTKNIQYF
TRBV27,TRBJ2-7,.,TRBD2,TGTGCCAGCAGTTTCGGGGGGACGAGCGAGCAGTACTTC,CASSFGGTSEQYF
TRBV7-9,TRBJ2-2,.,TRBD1,TGTGCCAGCAGCTTAAATTCCGGGACAGGTTACACCGGGGAGCTGTTTTTT,CASSLNSGTGYTGELFF
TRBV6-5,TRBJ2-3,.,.,TGTGCCAGCAGACACGACACTAGCACAGATACGCAGTATTTT,CASRHDTSTDTQYF
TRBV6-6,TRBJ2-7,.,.,TGTGCCAGCGAGGCCGGAGTTGCCTACGAGCAGTACTTC,CASEAGVAYEQYF
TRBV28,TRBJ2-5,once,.,TGTGCCACCCGGTCCCGTCCTCAAGAGACCCAGTACTTC,CATRSRPQETQYF
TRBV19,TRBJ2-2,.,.,TGTGCCAGTGTCGGCGGAGTCAACACCGGGGAGCTGTTTTTT,CASVGGVNTGELFF
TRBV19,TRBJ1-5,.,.,TGTGCCAGTAGTATAGATCTGGGGGCACTAGGCGGTAACAGCAATCAGCCCCAGCATTTT,CASSIDLGALGGNSNQPQHF
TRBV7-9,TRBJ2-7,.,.,TGTGCCAGCAGCCTTACAGGGTACGAGCAGTACTTC,CASSLTGYEQYF
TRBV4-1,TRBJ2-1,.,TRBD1,TGCGCCAGCAGCCATGTATACCGGGACAGCAATGAGCAGTTCTTC,CASSHVYRDSNEQFF
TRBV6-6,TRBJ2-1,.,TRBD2,TGTGCCAGCAGACGGACTAGCGGGGCGTCCAGCCATGAGCAGTTCTTC,CASRRTSGASSHEQFF
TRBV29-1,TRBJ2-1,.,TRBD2,TGCAGCGTTCGCGGGGGGAGCTCCTACAATGAGCAGTTCTTC,CSVRGGSSYNEQFF
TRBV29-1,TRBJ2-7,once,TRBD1,TGCAGCGCACAGGGGGACATATCGAGCTCCTACGAGCAGTACTTC,CSAQGDISSSYEQYF
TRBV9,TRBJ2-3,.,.,TGTGCCAGCAGCGTCGGGGTTCCAGATACGCAGTATTTT,CASSVGVPDTQYF
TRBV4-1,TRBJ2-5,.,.,TGCGCCAGCAGCCAGGAAGACGGGTCTAGAGATATAGAGACCCAGTACTTC,CASSQEDGSRDIETQYF
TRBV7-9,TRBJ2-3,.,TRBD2,TGTGCCAGCAGCTTAAATCTAGCGGGGGGTGGAGATACGCAGTATTTT,CASSLNLAGGGDTQYF
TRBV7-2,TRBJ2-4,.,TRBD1,TGTGCCAGCACCCCACAAACAGGGGACATTCAGTACTTC,CASTPQTGDIQYF
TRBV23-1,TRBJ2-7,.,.,TGCGCCAGCAGTCATAGTCCGGGAAGAGGCTCCTACGAGCAGTACTTC,CASSHSPGRGSYEQYF
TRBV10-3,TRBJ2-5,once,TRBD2,TGTGCCATCAGTCCGCTAGCGGGGAAAGAGACCCAGTACTTC,CAISPLAGKETQYF
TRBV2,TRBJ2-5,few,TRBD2,TGTGCCAGCAGCAAGGGACTAGCGGGGAGATCCGGTTTGGAGACCCAGTACTTC,CASSKGLAGRSGLETQYF
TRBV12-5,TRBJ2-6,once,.,TGTGCTAGTGCTGGGGGGGACAGGAGCTCTGGGGCCAACGTCCTGACTTTC,CASAGGDRSSGANVLTF
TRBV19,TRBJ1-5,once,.,TGTGCCACCCGAGATCGCTTCAATCAGCCCCAGCATTTT,CATRDRFNQPQHF
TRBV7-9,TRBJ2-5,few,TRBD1,TGTGCCAGCAGCCCCGGGACAGGGTTAGAGTCCCAGTACTTC,CASSPGTGLESQYF
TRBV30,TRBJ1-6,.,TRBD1,TGTGCCTGGAGGAAGATTCTCGGACAGGGGGGTAGTAATTCACCCCTCCACTTT,CAWRKILGQGGSNSPLHF
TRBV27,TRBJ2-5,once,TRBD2,TGTGCCAGCAGTTGGGGACTAGCGGGGCAAGAGACCCAGTACTTC,CASSWGLAGQETQYF
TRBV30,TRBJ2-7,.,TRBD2,TGTGCCTGGAGTGTACTAGCGGGAGTGGGCGAGCAGTACTTC,CAWSVLAGVGEQYF
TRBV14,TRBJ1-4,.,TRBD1,TGTGCCGGCAGCCGGAAACAGGGGGGAAAACTGTTTTTT,CAGSRKQGGKLFF
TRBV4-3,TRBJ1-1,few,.,TGCGCCAGCAGCCAAGATCAGTGGCAGGAGAACACTGAAGCTTTCTTT,CASSQDQWQENTEAFF
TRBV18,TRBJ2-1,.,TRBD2,TGTGCCAGCTCACTCAAGCGGGACGCCTCCTACAATGAGCAGTTCTTC,CASSLKRDASYNEQFF
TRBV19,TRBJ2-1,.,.,TGTGCCAGTAGTCAGGTACTTGACAATGAGCAGTTCTTC,CASSQVLDNEQFF
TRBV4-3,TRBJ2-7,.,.,TGCGCCAGCAGCCAAGCGGTAGGGCAGGGGTCATACGAGCAGTACTTC,CASSQAVGQGSYEQYF
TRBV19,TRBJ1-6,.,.,TGTGCCAGTAGTACTCACAGGGATTCACCCCTCCACTTT,CASSTHRDSPLHF
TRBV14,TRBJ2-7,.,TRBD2,TGTGCCAGCAGCCAGGGCGGGAGGGCCCCCGAGCAGTACTTC,CASSQGGRAPEQYF
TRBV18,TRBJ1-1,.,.,TGTGCCAGCTCACAGTCGCCCCAGGGTTTGGGGTTCACTGAAGCTTTCTTT,CASSQSPQGLGFTEAFF
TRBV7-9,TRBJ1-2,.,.,TGTGCCAGCAGTCAAAAGCAGGGATGGAGCGGCTACACCTTC,CASSQKQGWSGYTF
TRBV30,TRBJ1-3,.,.,TGTGCCTGGAGAACTGGCGTCGGGTCTGGAAACACCATATATTTT,CAWRTGVGSGNTIYF
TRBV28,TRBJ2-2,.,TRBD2,TGTGCCAGCAGTCCGCCGACTAGCGGGAGGGGGGGCACCGGGGAGCTGTTTTTT,CASSPPTSGRGGTGELFF
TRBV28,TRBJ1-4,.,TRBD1,TGTGCCAGCCAGCTCCCCGGCGGGACAGGAGGCGAAAAACTGTTTTTT,CASQLPGGTGGEKLFF
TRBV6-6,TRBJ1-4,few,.,TGTGCCAGCAGTTTGCCAGGGTCTCAGGAAAAACTGTTTTTT,CASSLPGSQEKLFF
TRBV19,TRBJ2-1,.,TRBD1,TGTGCCAGTACTACTGACAGGGTGGGCTACAATGAGCAGTTCTTC,CASTTDRVGYNEQFF
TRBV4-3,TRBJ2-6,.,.,TGCGCCAGCAGCCAAGAAAATTACCGACTGAGAGGGAGCTCTGGGGCCAACGTCCTGACTTTC,CASSQENYRLRGSSGANVLTF
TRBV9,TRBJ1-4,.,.,TGTGCCAGCAGCGTAGTTCCCGGACAAGCTAATGAAAAACTGTTTTTT,CASSVVPGQANEKLFF
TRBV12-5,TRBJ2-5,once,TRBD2,TGTGCTAGTGGTTTGGTACTCCGGGGGGGCCCGCAGACCCAGTACTTC,CASGLVLRGGPQTQYF
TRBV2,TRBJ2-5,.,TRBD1,TGTGCCAGCAGTGAGGGACAGAAAGAGACCCAGTACTTC,CASSEGQKETQYF